This T cell receptor beta chain appears in the sequencing data of a study of identical twins. The V gene lost 5 bases and the J gene lost 4 bases, with 14 bases spanning the gap. In germline, CDR1 is SGHVS, CDR2 FQNEAQ. The CDR3 sequence is 14 residues long. TCRdb recomputed calls from the 5' RACE reads with MiXCR, one row per CDR3 protein. This table has around 1.7 million distinct CDR3 sequences, more than 30% appearing once. Sequenced material: cord blood. The sequence derives from a newborn girl in good health. The genes are TRBV7-8 and TRBJ1-1; no clear D gene. This CDR3 is CASSVRAGSTEAFF. CDR3 sequence (DNA): TGTGCCAGCAGCGTTAGGGCAGGAAGCACTGAAGCTTTCTTT.